Here is one TCR beta chain with its context. Its antigen is not identified. Libraries were prepared by immunoSEQ multiplex PCR; TCRdb keeps only in-frame clonotypes and omits some of them. The table shows approximately 65,000 clones, with about 90% occurring only once. Stated time point: cycle 4 day 1 (C4D1), after more than 5 weeks of nivolumab. Relapse after autologous stem cell transplantation occurred in every patient, and brentuximab vedotin exposure varied. The data belong to a study of PD-1 blockade in classical Hodgkin lymphoma. Study-wide results and caveats: Researchers reported that CD4+ TCR diversity, though not CD8+, rose significantly by C4D1. Complete responders' baseline diversity resembled that of newly diagnosed patients. The study reported lower baseline TCR diversity in newly diagnosed patients than in healthy donors.

The source is a human donor with classical Hodgkin lymphoma. The material was peripheral blood mononuclear cells (PBMCs), obtained before the fourth cycle of nivolumab.

CDR3 sequence (DNA): TGTGCCAGCAGCGACGGACTAGCGGGGGCCCTGAACTACAATGAGCAGTTCTTC. Its protein product is CASSDGLAGALNYNEQFF. This chain uses TRBV7-8 with TRBJ2-1, with 13 bases lining up with TRBD2. This CDR3 has 18 amino acids. Germline loops: CDR1 SGHVS, CDR2 FQNEAQ. Trimming took 5 bases from V and 3 from J; bases not matched to a gene: 10. The full variable domain, rest sourced from reference TRBV7-8 and TRBJ2-1, is GAGVSQSPRYKVAKRGQDVALRCDPISGHVSLFWYQQALGQGPEFLTYFQNEAQLDKSGLPSDRFFAERPEGSVSTLKIQRTQQEDSAVYLCASSDGLAGALNYNEQFFGPGTRLTVL.